The sequence of this T cell receptor beta chain was determined in a study of blood T cells in healthy people across ages. V lost 6 bases, J lost 4 bases, and 13 bases lay in between. In germline, CDR1 is DFQATT, CDR2 SNEGSKA (reference sequence). CDR3 length: 12 residues. A second PCR of roughly 7 to 11 cycles used a sample-barcoded 5' primer and a J-beta primer mix. TCRdb itself ran the 5' RACE reads through MiXCR, one entry per CDR3 protein. The sample yields 700,000 to 900,000 distinct CDR3 sequences, approximately 55% seen once. General study points: Significant beta diversity loss was already apparent by age roughly 43, declining roughly linearly. Naive T cell percentage strongly correlated with TCR beta diversity.

This clonotype occurred once. Its cognate antigen is unknown. The sequenced sample was blood. The J gene is TRBJ2-7, the V gene TRBV20-1; a possible D gene is TRBD2 (6 bases). The receptor was isolated from a man older than 75 in good health. The CDR3 bases are TGCAGTGCACCGTGGGGGGAGTACGAGCAGTACTTC. It codes for CSAPWGEYEQYF.